This paragraph reports one T cell receptor (beta chain). The protocol was immunoSEQ multiplex PCR, while the TCRdb copy is restricted to in-frame clones and leaves out a portion. The table includes about 680,000 clones, around 90% detected once. This sample stems from a study of Ad26.COV2.S vaccination and SARS-CoV-2 variants. About the study: Participant was drawn from the COV1001 Ad26.COV2.S trial arm. Participants got Ad26.COV2.S intramuscularly, once or twice 56 days apart.

Deletions cut 5 bases from V and 9 bases from J, with 11 bases between. Germline V CDR1 and CDR2: MNHNY, SVGAGI (reference sequence). The CDR3 has 12 residues. Noted treatment: 19 received Ad26.COV2.S at low or high dose, single or two shots; about 5 received placebo; per-sample allocation not given. Sampling took place 63 days after the first vaccine or placebo injection. At a Boston site, the person donating was an adult of 18-55 years. The chain joins TRBV6-6 to TRBJ2-1; D is unclear. Sequenced here: peripheral blood, sampled in a trial of Ad26.COV2.S vaccine versus placebo. This TCR derives from a person aged 18-60 years who received the Ad26.COV2.S COVID-19 vaccine or a placebo. The CDR3 region has the DNA TGTGCCAGCAGTCGCCAAGGGCGTGAGCAGTTCTTC. The encoded protein is CASSRQGREQFF.